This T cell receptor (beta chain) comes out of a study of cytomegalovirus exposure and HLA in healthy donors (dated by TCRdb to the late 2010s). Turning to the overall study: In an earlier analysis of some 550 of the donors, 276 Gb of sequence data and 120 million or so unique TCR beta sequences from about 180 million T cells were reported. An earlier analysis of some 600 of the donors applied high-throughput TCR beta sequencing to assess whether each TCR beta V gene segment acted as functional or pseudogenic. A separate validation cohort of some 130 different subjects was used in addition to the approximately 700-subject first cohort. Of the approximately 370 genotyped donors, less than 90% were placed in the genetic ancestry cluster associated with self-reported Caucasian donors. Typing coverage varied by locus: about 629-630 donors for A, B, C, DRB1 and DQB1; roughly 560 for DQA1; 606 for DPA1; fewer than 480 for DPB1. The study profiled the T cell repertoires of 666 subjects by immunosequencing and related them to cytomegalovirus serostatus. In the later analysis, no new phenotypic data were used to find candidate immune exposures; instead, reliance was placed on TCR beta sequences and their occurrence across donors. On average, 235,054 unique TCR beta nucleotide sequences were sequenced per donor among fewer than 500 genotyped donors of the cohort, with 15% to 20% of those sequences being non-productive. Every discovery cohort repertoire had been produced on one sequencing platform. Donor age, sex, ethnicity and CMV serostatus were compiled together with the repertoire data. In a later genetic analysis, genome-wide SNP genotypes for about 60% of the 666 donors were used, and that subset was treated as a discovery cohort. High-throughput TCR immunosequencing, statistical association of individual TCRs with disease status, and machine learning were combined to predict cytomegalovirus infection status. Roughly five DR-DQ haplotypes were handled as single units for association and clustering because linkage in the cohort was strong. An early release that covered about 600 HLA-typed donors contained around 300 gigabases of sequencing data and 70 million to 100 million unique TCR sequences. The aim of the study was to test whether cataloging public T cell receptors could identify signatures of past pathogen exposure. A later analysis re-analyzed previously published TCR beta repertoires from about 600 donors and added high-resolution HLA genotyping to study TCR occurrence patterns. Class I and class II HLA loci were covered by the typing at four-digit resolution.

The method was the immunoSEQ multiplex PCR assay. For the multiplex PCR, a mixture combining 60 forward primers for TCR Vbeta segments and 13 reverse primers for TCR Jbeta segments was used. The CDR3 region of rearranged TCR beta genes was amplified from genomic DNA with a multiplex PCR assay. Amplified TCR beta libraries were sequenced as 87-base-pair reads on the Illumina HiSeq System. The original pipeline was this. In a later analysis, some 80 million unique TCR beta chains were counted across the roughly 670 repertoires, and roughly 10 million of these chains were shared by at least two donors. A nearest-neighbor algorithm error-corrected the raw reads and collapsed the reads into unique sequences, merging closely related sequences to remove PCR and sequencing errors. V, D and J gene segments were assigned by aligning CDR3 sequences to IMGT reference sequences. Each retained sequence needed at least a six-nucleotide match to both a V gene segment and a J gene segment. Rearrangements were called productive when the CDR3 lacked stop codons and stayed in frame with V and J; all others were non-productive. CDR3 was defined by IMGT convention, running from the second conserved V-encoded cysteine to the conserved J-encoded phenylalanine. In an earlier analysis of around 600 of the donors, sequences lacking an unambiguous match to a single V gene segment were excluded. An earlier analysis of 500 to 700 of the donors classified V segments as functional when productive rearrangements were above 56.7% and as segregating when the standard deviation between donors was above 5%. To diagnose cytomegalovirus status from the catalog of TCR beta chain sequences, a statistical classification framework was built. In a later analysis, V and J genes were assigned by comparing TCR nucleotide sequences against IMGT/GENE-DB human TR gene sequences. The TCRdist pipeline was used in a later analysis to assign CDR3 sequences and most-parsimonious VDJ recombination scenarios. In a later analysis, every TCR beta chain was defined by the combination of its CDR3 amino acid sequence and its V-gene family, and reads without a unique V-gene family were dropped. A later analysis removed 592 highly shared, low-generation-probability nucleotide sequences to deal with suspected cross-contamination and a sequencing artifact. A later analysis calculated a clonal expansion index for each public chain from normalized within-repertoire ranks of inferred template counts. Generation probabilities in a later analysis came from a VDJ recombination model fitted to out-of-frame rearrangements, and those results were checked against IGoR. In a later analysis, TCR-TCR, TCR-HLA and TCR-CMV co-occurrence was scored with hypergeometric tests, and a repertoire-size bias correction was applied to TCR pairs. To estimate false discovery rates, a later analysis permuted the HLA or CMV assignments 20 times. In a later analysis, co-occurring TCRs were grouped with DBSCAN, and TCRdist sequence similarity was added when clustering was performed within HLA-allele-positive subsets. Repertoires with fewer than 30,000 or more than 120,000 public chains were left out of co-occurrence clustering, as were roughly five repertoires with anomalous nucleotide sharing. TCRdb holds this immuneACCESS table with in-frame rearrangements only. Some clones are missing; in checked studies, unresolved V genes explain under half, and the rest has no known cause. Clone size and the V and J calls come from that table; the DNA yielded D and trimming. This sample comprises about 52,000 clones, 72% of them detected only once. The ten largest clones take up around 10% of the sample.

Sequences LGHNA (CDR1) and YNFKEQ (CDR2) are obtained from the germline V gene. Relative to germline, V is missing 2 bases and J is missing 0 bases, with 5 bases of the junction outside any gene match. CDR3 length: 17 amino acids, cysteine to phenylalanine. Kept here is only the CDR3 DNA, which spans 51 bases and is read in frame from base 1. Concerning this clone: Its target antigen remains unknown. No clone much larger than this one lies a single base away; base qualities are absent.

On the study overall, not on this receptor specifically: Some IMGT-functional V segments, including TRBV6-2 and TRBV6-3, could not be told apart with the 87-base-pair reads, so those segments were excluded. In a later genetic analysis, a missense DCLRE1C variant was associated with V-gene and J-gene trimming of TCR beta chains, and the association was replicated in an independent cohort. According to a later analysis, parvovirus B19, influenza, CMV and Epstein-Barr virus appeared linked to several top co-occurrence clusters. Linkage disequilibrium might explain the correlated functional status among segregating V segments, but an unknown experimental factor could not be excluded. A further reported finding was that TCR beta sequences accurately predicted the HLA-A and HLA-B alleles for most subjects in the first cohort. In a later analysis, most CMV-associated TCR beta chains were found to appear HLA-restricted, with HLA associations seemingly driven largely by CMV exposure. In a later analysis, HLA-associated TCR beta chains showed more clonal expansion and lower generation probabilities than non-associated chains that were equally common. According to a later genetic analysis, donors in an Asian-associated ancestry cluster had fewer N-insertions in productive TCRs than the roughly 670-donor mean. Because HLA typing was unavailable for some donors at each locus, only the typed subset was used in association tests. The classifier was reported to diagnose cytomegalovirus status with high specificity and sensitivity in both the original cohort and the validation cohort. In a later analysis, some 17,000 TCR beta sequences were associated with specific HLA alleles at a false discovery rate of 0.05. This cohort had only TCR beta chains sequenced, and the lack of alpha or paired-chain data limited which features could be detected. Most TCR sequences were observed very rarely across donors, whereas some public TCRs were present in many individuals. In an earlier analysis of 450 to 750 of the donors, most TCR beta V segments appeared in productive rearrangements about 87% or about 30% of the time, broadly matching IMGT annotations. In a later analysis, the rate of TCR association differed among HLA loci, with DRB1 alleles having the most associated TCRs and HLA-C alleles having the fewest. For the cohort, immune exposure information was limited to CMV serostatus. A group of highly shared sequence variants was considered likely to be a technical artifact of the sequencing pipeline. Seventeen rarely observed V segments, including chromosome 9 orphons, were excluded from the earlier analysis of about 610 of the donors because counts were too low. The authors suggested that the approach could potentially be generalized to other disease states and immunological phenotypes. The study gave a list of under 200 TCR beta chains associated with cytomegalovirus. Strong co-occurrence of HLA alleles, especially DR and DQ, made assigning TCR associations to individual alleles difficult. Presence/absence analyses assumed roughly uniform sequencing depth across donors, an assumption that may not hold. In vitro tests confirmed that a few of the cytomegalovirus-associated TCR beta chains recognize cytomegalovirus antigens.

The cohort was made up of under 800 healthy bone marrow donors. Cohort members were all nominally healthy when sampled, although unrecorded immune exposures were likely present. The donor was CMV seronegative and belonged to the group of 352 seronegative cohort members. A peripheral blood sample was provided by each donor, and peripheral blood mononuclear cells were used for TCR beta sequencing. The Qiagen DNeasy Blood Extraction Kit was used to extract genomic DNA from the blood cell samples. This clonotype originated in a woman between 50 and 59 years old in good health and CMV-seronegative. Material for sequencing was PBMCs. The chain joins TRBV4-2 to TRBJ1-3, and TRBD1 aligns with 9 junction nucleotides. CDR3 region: CASSQHGQGISGNTIYF. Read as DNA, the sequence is TGTGCCAGCAGCCAACATGGACAGGGGATCTCTGGAAACACCATATATTTT.